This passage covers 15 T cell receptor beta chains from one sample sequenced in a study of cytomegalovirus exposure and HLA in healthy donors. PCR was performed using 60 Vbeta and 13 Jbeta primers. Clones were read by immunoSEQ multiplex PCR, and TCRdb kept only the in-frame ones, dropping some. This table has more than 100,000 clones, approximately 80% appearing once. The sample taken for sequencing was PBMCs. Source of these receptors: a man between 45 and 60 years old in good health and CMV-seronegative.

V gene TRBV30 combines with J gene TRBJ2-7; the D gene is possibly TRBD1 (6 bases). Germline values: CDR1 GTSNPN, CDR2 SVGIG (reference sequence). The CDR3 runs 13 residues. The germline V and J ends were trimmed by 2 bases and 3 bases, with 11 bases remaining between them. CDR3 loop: CAWSRQGHYEQYF. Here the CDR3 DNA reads TGTGCCTGGAGTAGGCAGGGGCACTACGAGCAGTACTTC.

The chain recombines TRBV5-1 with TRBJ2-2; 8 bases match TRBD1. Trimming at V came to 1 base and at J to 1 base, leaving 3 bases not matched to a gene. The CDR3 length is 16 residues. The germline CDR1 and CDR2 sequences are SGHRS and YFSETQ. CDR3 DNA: TGCGCCAGCAGCTTGTTTACAGGGGGGAACACCGGGGAGCTGTTTTTT. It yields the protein CASSLFTGGNTGELFF.

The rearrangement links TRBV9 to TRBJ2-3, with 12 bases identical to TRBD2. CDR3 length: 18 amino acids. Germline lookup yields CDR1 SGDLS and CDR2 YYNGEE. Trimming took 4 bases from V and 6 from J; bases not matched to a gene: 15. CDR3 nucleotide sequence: TGTGCCAGCAGCCGAGCGTTATCTAGCGGGAGGGACAAGGATACGCAGTATTTT. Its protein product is CASSRALSSGRDKDTQYF.

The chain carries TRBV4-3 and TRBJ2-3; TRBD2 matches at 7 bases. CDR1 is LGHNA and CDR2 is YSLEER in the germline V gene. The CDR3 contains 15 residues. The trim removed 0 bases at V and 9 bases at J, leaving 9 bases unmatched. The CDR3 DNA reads TGCGCCAGCAGCCAAGATGTGGGGGAGGGGCGCACGCAGTATTTT. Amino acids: CASSQDVGEGRTQYF.

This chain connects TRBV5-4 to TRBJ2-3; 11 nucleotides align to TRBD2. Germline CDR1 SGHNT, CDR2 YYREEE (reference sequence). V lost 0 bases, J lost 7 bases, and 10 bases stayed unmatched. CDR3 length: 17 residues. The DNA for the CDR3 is TGTGCCAGCAGCTTGGGCCTCCTAGCGGGAGGCGGAAATACGCAGTATTTT. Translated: CASSLGLLAGGGNTQYF.

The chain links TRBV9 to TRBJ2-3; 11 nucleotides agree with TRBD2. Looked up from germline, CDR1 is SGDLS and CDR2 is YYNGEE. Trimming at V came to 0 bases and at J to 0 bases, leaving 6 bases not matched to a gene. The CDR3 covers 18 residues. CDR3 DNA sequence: TGTGCCAGCAGCGTAGGGCTAGCGGGGGGTACTAGCACAGATACGCAGTATTTT. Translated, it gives CASSVGLAGGTSTDTQYF.

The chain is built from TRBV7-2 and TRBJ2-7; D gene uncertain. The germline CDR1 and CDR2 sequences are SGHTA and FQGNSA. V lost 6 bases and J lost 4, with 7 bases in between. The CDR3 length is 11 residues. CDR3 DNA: TGTGCCAGCAGTAATGAGTACGAGCAGTACTTC. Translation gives CASSNEYEQYF.

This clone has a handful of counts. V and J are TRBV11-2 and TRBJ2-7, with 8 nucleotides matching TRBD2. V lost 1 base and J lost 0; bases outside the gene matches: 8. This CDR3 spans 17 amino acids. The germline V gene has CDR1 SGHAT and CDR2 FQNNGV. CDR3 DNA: TGTGCCAGCAGCTTAGTGGGAAGGCGGGGGGCCTCCTACGAGCAGTACTTC. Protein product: CASSLVGRRGASYEQYF.

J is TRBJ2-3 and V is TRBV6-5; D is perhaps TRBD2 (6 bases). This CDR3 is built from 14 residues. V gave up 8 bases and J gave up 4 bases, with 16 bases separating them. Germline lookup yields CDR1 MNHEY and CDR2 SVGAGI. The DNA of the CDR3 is TGTGCCAGCCGGGGGTACTGGGCCGCAGATACGCAGTATTTT. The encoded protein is CASRGYWAADTQYF.

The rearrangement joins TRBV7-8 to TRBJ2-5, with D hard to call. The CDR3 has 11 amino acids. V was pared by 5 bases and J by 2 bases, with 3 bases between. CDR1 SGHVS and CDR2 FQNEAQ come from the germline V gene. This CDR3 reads CASSLQETQYF. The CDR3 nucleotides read TGTGCCAGCAGCCTACAAGAGACCCAGTACTTC.

The DNA for the CDR3 is TGTGCCAGCAGCTTAGAAGGGGTCTATGAGCAGTTCTTC. Encoded protein: CASSLEGVYEQFF. V and J are TRBV7-8 and TRBJ2-1; D possibly corresponds to TRBD1 (5 bases). V lost 1 base, J lost 8 bases, and 9 bases lay in between. The CDR3 length is 13 residues. CDR1 is SGHVS, CDR2 FQNEAQ, per germline. Full variable domain (outside the CDR3, taken from reference TRBV7-8 and TRBJ2-1): GAGVSQSPRYKVAKRGQDVALRCDPISGHVSLFWYQQALGQGPEFLTYFQNEAQLDKSGLPSDRFFAERPEGSVSTLKIQRTQQEDSAVYLCASSLEGVYEQFFGPGTRLTVL.

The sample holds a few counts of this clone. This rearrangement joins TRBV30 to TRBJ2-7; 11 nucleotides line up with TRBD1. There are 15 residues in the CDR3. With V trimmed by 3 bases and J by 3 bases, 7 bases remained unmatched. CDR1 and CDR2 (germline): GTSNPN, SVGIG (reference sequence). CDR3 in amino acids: CAWREKGQGDYEQYF. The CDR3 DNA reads TGTGCCTGGAGGGAAAAGGGACAGGGGGACTACGAGCAGTACTTC.

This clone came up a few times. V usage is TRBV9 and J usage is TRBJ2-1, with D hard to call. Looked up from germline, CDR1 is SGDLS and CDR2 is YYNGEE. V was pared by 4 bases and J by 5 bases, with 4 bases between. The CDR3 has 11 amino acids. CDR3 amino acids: CASSLNNEQFF. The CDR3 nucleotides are TGTGCCAGCAGCCTTAACAATGAGCAGTTCTTC.

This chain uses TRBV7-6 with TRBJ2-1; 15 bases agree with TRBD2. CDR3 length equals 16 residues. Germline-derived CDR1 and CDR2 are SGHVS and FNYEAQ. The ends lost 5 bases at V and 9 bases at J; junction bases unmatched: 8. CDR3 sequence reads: CASSLLPGLAGGEQFF. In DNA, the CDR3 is TGTGCCAGCAGCCTACTTCCGGGACTAGCGGGAGGTGAGCAGTTCTTC.

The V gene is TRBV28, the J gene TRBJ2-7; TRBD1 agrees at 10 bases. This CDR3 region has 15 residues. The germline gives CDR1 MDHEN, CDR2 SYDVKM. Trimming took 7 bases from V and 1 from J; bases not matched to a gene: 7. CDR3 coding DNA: TGTGCCAGCACCCGCCTGGGACAGGGGTCCTACGAGCAGTACTTC. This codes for CASTRLGQGSYEQYF.